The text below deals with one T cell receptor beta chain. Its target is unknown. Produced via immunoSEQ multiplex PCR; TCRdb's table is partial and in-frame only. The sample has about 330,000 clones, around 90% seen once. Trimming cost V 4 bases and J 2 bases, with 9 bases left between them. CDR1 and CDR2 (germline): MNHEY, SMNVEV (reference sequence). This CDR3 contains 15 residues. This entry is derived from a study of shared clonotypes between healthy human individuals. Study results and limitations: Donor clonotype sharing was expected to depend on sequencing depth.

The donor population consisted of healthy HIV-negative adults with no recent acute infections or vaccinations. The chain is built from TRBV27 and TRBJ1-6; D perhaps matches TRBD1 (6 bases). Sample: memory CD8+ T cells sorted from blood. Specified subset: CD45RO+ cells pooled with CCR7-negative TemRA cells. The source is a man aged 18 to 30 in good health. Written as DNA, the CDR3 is TGTGCCAGCAGTTGGGGGGGCCCCTATAATTCACCCCTCCACTTT. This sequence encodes CASSWGGPYNSPLHF.